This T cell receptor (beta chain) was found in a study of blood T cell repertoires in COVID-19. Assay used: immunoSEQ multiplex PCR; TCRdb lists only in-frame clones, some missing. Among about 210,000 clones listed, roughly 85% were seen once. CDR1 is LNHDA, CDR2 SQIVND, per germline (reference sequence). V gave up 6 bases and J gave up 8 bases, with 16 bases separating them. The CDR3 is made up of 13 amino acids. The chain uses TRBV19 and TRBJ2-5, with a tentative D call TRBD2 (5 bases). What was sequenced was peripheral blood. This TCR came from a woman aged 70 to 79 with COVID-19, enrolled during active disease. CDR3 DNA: TGTGCCAGTAGGGGGAGAGGTGAGGAAACCCAGTACTTC. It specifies CASRGRGEETQYF.